This TCR beta chain was found in a study of blood T cell repertoires in COVID-19. Study as a whole: Each recovered donor of Cohort 3 presented with two negative PCRs, clearance, or symptom resolution. The analysed material was cDNA or gDNA that came from T cells, B-cell-depleted T cells, or PBMCs.

Under the authors' procedure: For nucleated cells, counts were estimated from reference gene primer amplification. Profiled with immunoSEQ multiplex PCR; TCRdb holds only in-frame clones, not every one. V and J calls and clone size are those listed in that table; D and trimming were worked out from the DNA. Among 200,000 to 250,000 clones listed, 80% to 90% were seen once. Trimming at V came to 5 bases and at J to 7 bases, leaving 10 bases not matched to a gene. This CDR3 is 15 amino acids long. From germline, CDR1 is SEHNR and CDR2 FQNEAQ (reference sequence). This clone was seen once. The sample taken for sequencing was PBMCs or T cells enriched from blood (not recorded which). V and J are TRBV7-9 and TRBJ2-1; 8 bases map to TRBD1. This receptor was obtained from a woman in her forties or fifties in a cohort exposed to, infected with or recovered from COVID-19 (not recorded which). CDR3 DNA: TGTGCCAGCAGCCCACGGACAGGGTCCCTTAATGAGCAGTTCTTC. Translation gives CASSPRTGSLNEQFF.